Each of the 19 T cell receptor beta chains below was sequenced from the same sample in a study of cytomegalovirus exposure and HLA in healthy donors. A multiplex PCR was run with 60 Vbeta primers and 13 Jbeta primers. Sequencing used immunoSEQ multiplex PCR; TCRdb keeps in-frame clones, though not all of them. In all, the sample yields approximately 140,000 clones. Specimen: PBMCs. These receptors came from a woman younger than 30 in good health and CMV-seronegative.

V gene TRBV2 combines with J gene TRBJ2-1; TRBD1 agrees at 8 bases. The V gene end was trimmed by 0 bases and the J gene end by 0 bases; junction bases not matched to a gene: 1. Per the germline V gene, CDR1 is SNHLY and CDR2 is FYNNEI. The CDR3 length is 16 residues. CDR3 nucleotide sequence: TGTGCCAGCAGTGAAGCAACAGGGGGCTCCTACAATGAGCAGTTCTTC. It is translated as CASSEATGGSYNEQFF.

The genes are TRBV7-2 and TRBJ2-3; 10 positions agree with TRBD2. CDR3 size: 18 residues. Germline V gene data show CDR1 as SGHTA and CDR2 as FQGNSA. With 5 bases clipped from V and 1 base from J, the junction kept 12 bases outside the gene matches. CDR3 sequence: CASSRALTSGYGTDTQYF. The DNA of the CDR3 is TGTGCCAGCAGCCGAGCTTTGACTAGCGGGTATGGCACAGATACGCAGTATTTT.

The rearrangement uses TRBV27 and TRBJ2-7, with a tentative D call TRBD1 (6 bases). Trimming cost V 5 bases and J 3 bases, with 14 bases left between them. CDR1 is MNHEY, CDR2 SMNVEV, per germline (reference sequence). The CDR3 is 14 residues long. The CDR3 spells CASSVPGHYYEQYF. CDR3 coding DNA: TGTGCCAGCAGTGTCCCGGGACATTACTACGAGCAGTACTTC.

This chain connects TRBV19 to TRBJ2-6; 9 nucleotides agree with TRBD1. The germline gives CDR1 LNHDA, CDR2 SQIVND (reference sequence). CDR3 length: 17 residues. J was trimmed by 0 bases and V by 7 bases; bases with no gene match: 7. The CDR3 DNA follows: TGTGCCAGTACCTGGGGGACAGGGACCTCTGGGGCCAACGTCCTGACTTTC. It is translated as CASTWGTGTSGANVLTF.

The rearrangement uses TRBV5-4 and TRBJ2-4; TRBD2 is a possible D gene (7 bases). This CDR3 has 13 amino acids. Between the trimmed V and J ends, which lost 4 bases and 8 bases, there was a span of 13 bases. CDR1 and CDR2 from the germline V gene are SGHNT and YYREEE (reference sequence). The CDR3 DNA reads TGTGCCAGCAGCCTTGGGGGGGCGGACATTCAGTACTTC. Amino acids: CASSLGGADIQYF.

The V and J genes are TRBV27 and TRBJ2-1, with D hard to call. CDR3 size: 11 residues. The V end lost 10 bases, the J end lost 7 bases, and 11 bases lay between the germline ends. CDR1 and CDR2 from the germline V gene are MNHEY and SMNVEV (reference sequence). The CDR3 sequence is CATHHGNEQFF. The CDR3 nucleotides read TGTGCCACCCATCACGGGAATGAGCAGTTCTTC.

CDR3 sequence reads: CASNTLWGGRAPNEQFF. In nucleotides, the CDR3 is TGTGCCAGTAATACCCTATGGGGAGGGAGGGCCCCCAATGAGCAGTTCTTC. V and J are TRBV19 and TRBJ2-1; 7 nucleotides agree with TRBD2. The germline V gene encodes CDR1 LNHDA and CDR2 SQIVND (reference sequence). Trimming at V came to 7 bases and at J to 6 bases, leaving 18 bases not matched to a gene. The CDR3 runs 17 residues.

V and J are TRBV5-1 and TRBJ1-1; D is undetermined. CDR1 is SGHRS and CDR2 is YFSETQ in the germline V gene. This CDR3 has 14 amino acids. Trimming shortened V by 0 bases and J by 0 bases, and 6 bases separated the two germline ends. CDR3 bases: TGCGCCAGCAGCTTGGAGAACTTGAACACTGAAGCTTTCTTT. Protein: CASSLENLNTEAFF.

This chain connects TRBV19 to TRBJ1-2; no definite D call. Germline lookup yields CDR1 LNHDA and CDR2 SQIVND (reference sequence). V was cut by 7 bases and J by 4 bases, with 10 bases left in between. The CDR3 is 12 amino acids. The chain's CDR3 is CASTNGVYGYTF. Here the CDR3 DNA reads TGTGCCAGTACCAACGGAGTCTATGGCTACACCTTC.

This chain uses TRBV25-1 with TRBJ2-6, with TRBD2 matching 13 bases. The V segment lost 4 bases and the J segment 0 bases; nucleotides outside the gene matches: 3. This CDR3 is built from 18 residues. CDR1 is MGHDK, CDR2 SYGVNS, per germline. CDR3 in amino acids: CASSVRLAGGSGANVLTF. For the CDR3, the DNA is TGTGCCAGCAGTGTCCGACTAGCGGGAGGCTCTGGGGCCAACGTCCTGACTTTC. Together with reference TRBV25-1 and TRBJ2-6, the CDR3 gives the full variable domain: EADIYQTPRYLVIGTGKKITLECSQTMGHDKMYWYQQDPGMELHLIHYSYGVNSTEKGDLSSESTVSRIRTEHFPLTLESARPSHTSQYLCASSVRLAGGSGANVLTFGAGSRLTVL.

This chain uses TRBV5-8 with TRBJ1-5; TRBD1 aligns across 9 bases. The CDR3 runs 18 residues. V shed 7 bases and J 5 bases; nucleotides not matched to a gene: 19. Germline V gives CDR1 SGHTS, CDR2 YDEGEE. CDR3 loop: CASPYRGLLVEGDQPQHF. DNA of the CDR3: TGTGCCAGCCCGTACAGGGGGCTATTAGTGGAGGGCGATCAGCCCCAGCATTTT. Supplemented by reference TRBV5-8 and TRBJ1-5, the full variable domain reads EAGVTQSPTHLIKTRGQQATLRCSPISGHTSVYWYQQALGLGLQFLLWYDEGEERNRGNFPPRFSGRQFPNYSSELNVNALELEDSALYLCASPYRGLLVEGDQPQHFGDGTRLSIL.

This chain joins TRBV11-2 and TRBJ1-4; 8 bases are a match to TRBD1. Germline assignment: CDR1 SGHAT and CDR2 FQNNGV. The CDR3 runs 15 residues. The V gene end was trimmed by 3 bases and the J gene end by 3 bases; junction bases not matched to a gene: 3. The CDR3 sequence is CASSFDRGSNEKLFF. The CDR3 DNA follows: TGTGCCAGCAGCTTCGACAGGGGCTCTAATGAAAAACTGTTTTTT.

The chain links TRBV7-2 to TRBJ2-2; weak D call: TRBD1 (5 bases). Germline CDR1 is SGHTA and CDR2 is FQGNSA. V was shortened by 5 bases and J by 4 bases, with 14 bases between the two germline ends. This CDR3 has 15 amino acids. Here the CDR3 reads CASSPAGSGTGELFF. For the CDR3, the DNA is TGTGCCAGCAGCCCCGCAGGGTCCGGCACCGGGGAGCTGTTTTTT.

V and J are TRBV18 and TRBJ2-1; TRBD2 matches at 7 bases. V trimming: 6 bases; J trimming: 8 bases; junction bases outside the gene matches: 13. This CDR3 comprises 15 residues. Germline V gene data show CDR1 as KGHSH and CDR2 as LQKENI. The DNA of the CDR3 is TGTGCCAGCTCCCCCCTAGCGGTAAGGGGCGATGAGCAGTTCTTC. It is translated as CASSPLAVRGDEQFF.

The chain combines TRBV5-1 with TRBJ2-4, with 7 nucleotides matching TRBD1. Trimming removed 0 bases from V and 5 bases from J; junction bases left unmatched: 5. There are 15 residues in the CDR3. Germline CDR1 is SGHRS and CDR2 is YFSETQ. The CDR3 DNA follows: TGCGCCAGCAGCTTGGGGCTGGGACAGCAAAACATTCAGTACTTC. It codes for CASSLGLGQQNIQYF.

V gene TRBV5-1 combines with J gene TRBJ2-2; D is unresolved. The germline CDR1 and CDR2 sequences are SGHRS and YFSETQ. The V end was cut by 1 base, the J end by 1 base, with 5 bases between. This CDR3 spans 14 amino acids. CDR3 sequence: CASSLNWNTGELFF. The DNA of the CDR3 is TGCGCCAGCAGCTTGAACTGGAACACCGGGGAGCTGTTTTTT.

V is TRBV6-1 and J is TRBJ1-3; no definite D call. The V gene's germline CDR1 is MNHNS and CDR2 SASEGT. The CDR3 is 15 residues long. The ends were cut back, 4 bases at V and 0 bases at J, with 10 bases in the middle. The CDR3, as DNA: TGTGCCAGCAGTGCTGACTTGAGCTCTGGAAACACCATATATTTT. Amino acid sequence: CASSADLSSGNTIYF.

The chain recombines TRBV7-8 with TRBJ1-6; TRBD1 matches 7 bases. CDR1 SGHVS and CDR2 FQNEAQ come from the germline V gene. V lost 7 bases and J lost 1; bases outside the gene matches: 10. The CDR3 is 17 amino acids. This chain's CDR3 is CASTSSGTASYNSPLHF. The CDR3 nucleotides read TGTGCCAGCACCTCTTCCGGGACAGCATCCTATAATTCACCCCTCCACTTT.

Notes on this clone: One junction end does not reproduce the germline sequence, and a read error may be involved. Other DNA sequences in this specimen translate into the identical CDR3. J is TRBJ2-2 and V is TRBV6-1; 10 bases map to TRBD2. The germline CDR1 and CDR2 sequences are MNHNS and SASEGT. The CDR3 sequence is 17 residues long. The CDR3 reads CASSGGLAEINTGELFF. CDR3 nucleotides: TGTGCCAGCAGTGGCGGACTAGCGGAGATAAACACCGGGGAGTTGTTTTTT.